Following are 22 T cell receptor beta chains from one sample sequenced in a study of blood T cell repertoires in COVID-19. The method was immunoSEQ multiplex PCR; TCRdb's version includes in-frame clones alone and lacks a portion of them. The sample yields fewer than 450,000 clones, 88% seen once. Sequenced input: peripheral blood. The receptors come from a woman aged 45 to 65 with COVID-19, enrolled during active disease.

CDR3 region: CASSPWTGRGIYGYTF. The CDR3 nucleotides read TGTGCCAGCAGCCCCTGGACAGGGCGCGGTATCTATGGCTACACCTTC. The chain recombines TRBV5-6 with TRBJ1-2; 8 bases fit TRBD1. CDR3 size: 16 residues. Germline-derived CDR1 and CDR2 are SGHDT and YYEEEE. The V segment lost 4 bases and the J segment 4 bases; nucleotides outside the gene matches: 12.

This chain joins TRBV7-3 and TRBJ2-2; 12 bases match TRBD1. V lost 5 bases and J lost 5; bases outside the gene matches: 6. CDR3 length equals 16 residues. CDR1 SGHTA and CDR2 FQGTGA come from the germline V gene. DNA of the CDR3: TGTGCCAGCAGCACCCGGGACAGGGGGCTAACCGGGGAGCTGTTTTTT. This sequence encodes CASSTRDRGLTGELFF.

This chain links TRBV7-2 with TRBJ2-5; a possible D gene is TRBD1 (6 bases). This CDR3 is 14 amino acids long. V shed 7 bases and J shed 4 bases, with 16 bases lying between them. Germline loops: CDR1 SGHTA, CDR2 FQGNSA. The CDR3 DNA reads TGTGCCAGCACCCGCCGGGGCAGGGGAGAGACCCAGTACTTC. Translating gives CASTRRGRGETQYF.

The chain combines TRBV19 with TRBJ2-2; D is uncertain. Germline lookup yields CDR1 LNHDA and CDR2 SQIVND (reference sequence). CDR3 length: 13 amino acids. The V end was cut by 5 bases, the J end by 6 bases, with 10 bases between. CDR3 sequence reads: CASSPTQAGELFF. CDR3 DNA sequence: TGTGCCAGTAGTCCTACTCAGGCCGGGGAGCTGTTTTTT.

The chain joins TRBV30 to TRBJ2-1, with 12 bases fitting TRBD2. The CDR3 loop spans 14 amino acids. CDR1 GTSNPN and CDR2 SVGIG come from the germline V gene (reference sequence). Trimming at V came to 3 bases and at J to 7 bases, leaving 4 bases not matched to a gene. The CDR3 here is CAWSNGLAGNEQFF. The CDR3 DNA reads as TGTGCCTGGAGCAACGGACTAGCGGGGAATGAGCAGTTCTTC.

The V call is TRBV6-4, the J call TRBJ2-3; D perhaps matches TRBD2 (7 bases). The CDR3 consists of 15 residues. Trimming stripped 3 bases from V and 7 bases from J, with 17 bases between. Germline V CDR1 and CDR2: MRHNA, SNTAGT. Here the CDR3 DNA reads TGTGCCAGCAGTGATCGGGCGGGGGCCGGAAATACGCAGTATTTT. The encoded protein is CASSDRAGAGNTQYF.

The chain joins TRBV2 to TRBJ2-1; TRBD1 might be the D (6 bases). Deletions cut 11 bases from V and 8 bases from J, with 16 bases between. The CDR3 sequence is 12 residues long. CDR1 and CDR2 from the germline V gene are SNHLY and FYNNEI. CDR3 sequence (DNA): TGTGCCTGCTATTACAGGGTCCATGAGCAGTTCTTC. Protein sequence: CACYYRVHEQFF. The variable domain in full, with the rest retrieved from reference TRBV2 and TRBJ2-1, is EPEVTQTPSHQVTQMGQEVILRCVPISNHLYFYWYRQILGQKVEFLVSFYNNEISEKSEIFDDQFSVERPDGSNFTLKIRSTKLEDSAMYFCACYYRVHEQFFGPGTRLTVL.

CDR3 coding DNA: TGCGCCAGCAGTCAACAGGGGAATCAGCCCCAGCATTTT. Amino acids: CASSQQGNQPQHF. The gene calls are TRBV10-1 and TRBJ1-5; 7 bases are a match to TRBD1. Germline loops: CDR1 WNHNN, CDR2 SYGVQD (reference sequence). V lost 5 bases, J lost 4 bases, and 2 bases stayed unmatched. This CDR3 spans 13 amino acids.

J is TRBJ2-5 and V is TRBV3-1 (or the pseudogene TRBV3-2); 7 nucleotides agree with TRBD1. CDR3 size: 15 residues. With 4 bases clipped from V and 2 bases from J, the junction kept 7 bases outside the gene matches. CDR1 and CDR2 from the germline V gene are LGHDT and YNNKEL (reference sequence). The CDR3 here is CASSRVQGRQETQYF. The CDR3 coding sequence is TGTGCCAGCAGCCGGGTACAGGGGCGGCAAGAGACCCAGTACTTC.

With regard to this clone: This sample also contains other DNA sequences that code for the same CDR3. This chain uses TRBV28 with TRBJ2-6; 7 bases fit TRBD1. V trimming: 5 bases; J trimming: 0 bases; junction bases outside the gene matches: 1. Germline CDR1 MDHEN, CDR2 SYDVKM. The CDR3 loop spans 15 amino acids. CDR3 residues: CASSPGGSGANVLTF. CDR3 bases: TGTGCCAGCAGTCCAGGGGGCTCTGGGGCCAACGTCCTGACTTTC.

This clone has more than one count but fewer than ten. In DNA form, the CDR3 reads TGCGCCAGCAGCTTGGGAGGTACTAGCGGGGCCCAATTAAATGAGCAGTTCTTC. Its translation is CASSLGGTSGAQLNEQFF. This chain uses TRBV5-1 with TRBJ2-1, with TRBD2 matching 10 bases. CDR1 and CDR2 from the germline V gene are SGHRS and YFSETQ. After removal of 0 bases from V and 7 bases from J, the junction contained 13 bases not matched to a gene. This CDR3 has 18 amino acids.

The CDR3 nucleotides read TGTGCCAGCTCACTGTCAGGAAACATGAACACTGAAGCTTTCTTT. The encoded protein is CASSLSGNMNTEAFF. The chain couples TRBV18 to TRBJ1-1; D not resolved. V was shortened by 4 bases and J by 0 bases, with 12 bases between the two germline ends. The CDR3 is made up of 15 amino acids. CDR1 and CDR2 from the germline V gene are KGHSH and LQKENI.

CDR3 loop: CASRTRQGSHTEAFF. For the CDR3, the DNA is TGTGCCAGTAGGACCCGACAGGGGTCCCACACTGAAGCTTTCTTT. The chain couples TRBV19 to TRBJ1-1; 8 nucleotides agree with TRBD1. With V trimmed by 6 bases and J by 3 bases, 9 bases remained unmatched. CDR1 LNHDA and CDR2 SQIVND come from the germline V gene (reference sequence). CDR3 size: 15 residues.

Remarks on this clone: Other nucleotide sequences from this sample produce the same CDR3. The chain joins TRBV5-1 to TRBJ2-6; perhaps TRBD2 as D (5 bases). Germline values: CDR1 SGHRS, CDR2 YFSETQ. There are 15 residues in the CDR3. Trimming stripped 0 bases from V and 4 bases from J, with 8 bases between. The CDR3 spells CASSLEGAGANVLTF. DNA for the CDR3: TGCGCCAGCAGCTTGGAGGGAGCCGGGGCCAACGTCCTGACTTTC.

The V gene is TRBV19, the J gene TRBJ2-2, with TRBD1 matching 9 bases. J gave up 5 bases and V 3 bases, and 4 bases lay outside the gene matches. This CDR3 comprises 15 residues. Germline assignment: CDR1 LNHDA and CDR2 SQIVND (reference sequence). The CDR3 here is CASSIKTGGTGELFF. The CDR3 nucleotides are TGTGCCAGTAGTATTAAGACAGGGGGAACCGGGGAGCTGTTTTTT.

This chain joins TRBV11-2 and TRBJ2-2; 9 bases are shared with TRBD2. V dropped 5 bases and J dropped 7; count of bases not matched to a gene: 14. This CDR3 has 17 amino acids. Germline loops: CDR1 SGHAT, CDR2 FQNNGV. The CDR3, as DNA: TGTGCCAGCAGCCCAAACGGGAGGCGGGGGGGTTACGGGGAGCTGTTTTTT. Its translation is CASSPNGRRGGYGELFF.

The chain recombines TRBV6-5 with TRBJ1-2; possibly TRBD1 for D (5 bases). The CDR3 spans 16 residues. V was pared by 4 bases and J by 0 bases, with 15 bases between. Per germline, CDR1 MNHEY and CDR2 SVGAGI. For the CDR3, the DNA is TGTGCCAGCAGTTCAGTCCTGGGGCAGTCTAACTATGGCTACACCTTC. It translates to CASSSVLGQSNYGYTF.

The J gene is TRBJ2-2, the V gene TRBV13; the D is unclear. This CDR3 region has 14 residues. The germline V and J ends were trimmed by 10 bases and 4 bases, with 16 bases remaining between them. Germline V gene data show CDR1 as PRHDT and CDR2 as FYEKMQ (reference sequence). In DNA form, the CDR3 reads TGTGCCACCCTCGGGTCAGAAATCACCGGGGAGCTGTTTTTT. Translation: CATLGSEITGELFF.

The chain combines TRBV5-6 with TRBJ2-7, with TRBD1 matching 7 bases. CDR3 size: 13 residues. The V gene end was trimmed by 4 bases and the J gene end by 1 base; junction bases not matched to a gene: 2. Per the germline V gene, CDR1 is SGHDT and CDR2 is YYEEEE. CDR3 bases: TGTGCCAGCAGCATGGGACAGTCCTACGAGCAGTACTTC. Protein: CASSMGQSYEQYF.

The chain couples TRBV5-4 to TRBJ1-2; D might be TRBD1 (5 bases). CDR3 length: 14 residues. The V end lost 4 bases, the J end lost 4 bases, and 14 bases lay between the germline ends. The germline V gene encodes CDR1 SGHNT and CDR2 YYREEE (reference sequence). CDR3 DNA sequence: TGTGCCAGCAGCCGTTGGGGCCAGAGCTATGGCTACACCTTC. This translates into CASSRWGQSYGYTF.

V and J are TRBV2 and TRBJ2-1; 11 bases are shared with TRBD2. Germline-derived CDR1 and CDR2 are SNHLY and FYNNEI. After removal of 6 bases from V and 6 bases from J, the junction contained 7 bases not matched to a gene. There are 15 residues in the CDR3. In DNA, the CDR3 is TGTGCCAGCAGACTTCTAGCGGGGGGTGTCAATGAGCAGTTCTTC. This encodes CASRLLAGGVNEQFF.

CDR3 amino acids: CASSLGRETQYF. CDR3 DNA sequence: TGCGCCAGCAGCTTGGGGAGAGAGACCCAGTACTTC. The chain uses TRBV5-1 and TRBJ2-5, with D unclear. The CDR3 sequence is 12 residues long. Germline V gene data show CDR1 as SGHRS and CDR2 as YFSETQ. V lost 0 bases, J lost 4 bases, and 4 bases lay in between.